This T cell receptor (beta chain) was profiled in a study of blood T cells in healthy people across ages. A sample-barcoded 5' primer and a J-beta primer mix were used in a second PCR of about 7 to 12 cycles. Through a template-switch adaptor with 12 random nucleotides, each cDNA molecule received a tag. TCRdb used MiXCR to reprocess the 5' RACE reads, holding one entry per CDR3 protein. Among over 1,500,000 distinct CDR3 sequences listed, 49% were seen once. The V gene's germline CDR1 is PRHDT and CDR2 FYEKMQ (reference sequence). V was pared by 5 bases and J by 1 base, with 9 bases of the junction left unmatched. The CDR3 runs 16 residues.

The genes are TRBV13 and TRBJ1-2; TRBD1 matches at 8 bases. This sequence was found in a woman in her forties in good health. Sequences were obtained from blood. The CDR3 reads CASSQTGDIINYGYTF. For the CDR3, the DNA is TGTGCCAGCAGCCAGACAGGGGACATAATTAACTATGGCTACACCTTC.